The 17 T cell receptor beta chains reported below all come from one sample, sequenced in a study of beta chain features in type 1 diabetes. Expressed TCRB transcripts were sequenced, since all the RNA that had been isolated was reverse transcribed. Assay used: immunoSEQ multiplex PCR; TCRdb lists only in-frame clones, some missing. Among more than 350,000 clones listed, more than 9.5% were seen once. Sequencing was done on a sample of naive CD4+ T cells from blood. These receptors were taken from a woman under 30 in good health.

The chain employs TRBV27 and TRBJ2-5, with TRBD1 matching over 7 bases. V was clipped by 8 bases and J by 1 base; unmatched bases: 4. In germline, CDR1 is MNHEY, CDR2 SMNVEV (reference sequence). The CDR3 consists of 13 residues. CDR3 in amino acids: CASGRDSQETQYF. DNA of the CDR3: TGTGCCAGCGGCCGGGACAGCCAAGAGACCCAGTACTTC.

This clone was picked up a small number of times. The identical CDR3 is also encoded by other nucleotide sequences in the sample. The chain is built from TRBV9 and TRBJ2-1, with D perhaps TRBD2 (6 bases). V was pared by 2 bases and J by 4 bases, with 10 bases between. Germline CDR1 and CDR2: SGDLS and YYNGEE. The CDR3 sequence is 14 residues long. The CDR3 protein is CASSVGGGYNEQFF. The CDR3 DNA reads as TGTGCCAGCAGCGTTGGGGGAGGTTACAATGAGCAGTTCTTC.

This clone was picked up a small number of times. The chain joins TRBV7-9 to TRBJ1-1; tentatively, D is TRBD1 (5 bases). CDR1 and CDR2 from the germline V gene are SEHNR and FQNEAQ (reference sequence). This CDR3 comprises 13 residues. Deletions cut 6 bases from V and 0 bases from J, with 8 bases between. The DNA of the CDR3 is TGTGCCAGCAGGGGGGTTATGAACACTGAAGCTTTCTTT. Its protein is CASRGVMNTEAFF.

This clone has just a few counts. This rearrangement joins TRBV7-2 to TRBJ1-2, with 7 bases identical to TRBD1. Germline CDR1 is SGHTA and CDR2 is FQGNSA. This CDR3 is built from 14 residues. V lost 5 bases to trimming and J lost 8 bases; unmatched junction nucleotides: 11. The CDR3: CASSQRRQGQGYTF. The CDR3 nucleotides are TGTGCCAGCAGCCAGAGAAGACAGGGTCAGGGCTACACCTTC. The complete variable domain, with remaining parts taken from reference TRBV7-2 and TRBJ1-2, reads GAGVSQSPSNKVTEKGKDVELRCDPISGHTALYWYRQSLGQGLEFLIYFQGNSAPDKSGLPSDRFSAERTGGSVSTLTIQRTQQEDSAVYLCASSQRRQGQGYTFGSGTRLTVV.

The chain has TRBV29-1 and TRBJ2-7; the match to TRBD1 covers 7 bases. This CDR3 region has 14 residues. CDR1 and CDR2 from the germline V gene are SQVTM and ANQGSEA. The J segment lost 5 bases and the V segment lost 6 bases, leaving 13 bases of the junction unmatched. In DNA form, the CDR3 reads TGCAGCGTCTCAGAAGACAGGGTCGTCAACGAGCAGTACTTC. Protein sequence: CSVSEDRVVNEQYF.

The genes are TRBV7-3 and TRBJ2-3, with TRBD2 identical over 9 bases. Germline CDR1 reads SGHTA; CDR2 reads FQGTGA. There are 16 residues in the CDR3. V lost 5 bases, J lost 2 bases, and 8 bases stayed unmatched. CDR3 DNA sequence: TGTGCCAGCAGCGTAAGCGGGGGGAGGGTCACAGATACGCAGTATTTT. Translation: CASSVSGGRVTDTQYF.

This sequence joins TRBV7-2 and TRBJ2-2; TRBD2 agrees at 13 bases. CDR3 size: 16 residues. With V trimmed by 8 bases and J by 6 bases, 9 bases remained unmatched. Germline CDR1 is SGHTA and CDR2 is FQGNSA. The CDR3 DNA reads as TGTGCCAGCGGCGACCCGGGACTAGCGGGATCCGGGGAGCTGTTTTTT. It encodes CASGDPGLAGSGELFF.

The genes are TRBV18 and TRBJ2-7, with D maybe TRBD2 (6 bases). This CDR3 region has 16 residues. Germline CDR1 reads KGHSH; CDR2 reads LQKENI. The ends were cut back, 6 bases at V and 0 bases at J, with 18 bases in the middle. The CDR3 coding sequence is TGTGCCAGCTCCCCCAGTTCGCCCGGGAGCTCCTACGAGCAGTACTTC. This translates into CASSPSSPGSSYEQYF.

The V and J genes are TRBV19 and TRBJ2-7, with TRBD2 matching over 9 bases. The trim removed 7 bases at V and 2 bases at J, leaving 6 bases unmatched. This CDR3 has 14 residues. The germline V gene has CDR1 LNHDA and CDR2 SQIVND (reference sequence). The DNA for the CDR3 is TGTGCCAGTAAAGCGGGAGGCTTTACCTACGAGCAGTACTTC. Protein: CASKAGGFTYEQYF.

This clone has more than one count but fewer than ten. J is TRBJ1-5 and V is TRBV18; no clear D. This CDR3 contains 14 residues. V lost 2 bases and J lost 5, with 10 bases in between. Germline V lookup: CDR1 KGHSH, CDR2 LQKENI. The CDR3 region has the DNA TGTGCCAGCTCACCAGGGGATAGGTATCAGCCCCAGCATTTT. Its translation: CASSPGDRYQPQHF.

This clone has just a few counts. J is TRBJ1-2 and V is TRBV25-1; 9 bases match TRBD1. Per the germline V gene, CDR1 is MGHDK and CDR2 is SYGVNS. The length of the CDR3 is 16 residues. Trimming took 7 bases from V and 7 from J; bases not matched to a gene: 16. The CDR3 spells CASKASGTGRLGGYTF. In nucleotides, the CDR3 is TGTGCCAGCAAAGCGTCCGGGACAGGGAGGTTAGGTGGCTACACCTTC.

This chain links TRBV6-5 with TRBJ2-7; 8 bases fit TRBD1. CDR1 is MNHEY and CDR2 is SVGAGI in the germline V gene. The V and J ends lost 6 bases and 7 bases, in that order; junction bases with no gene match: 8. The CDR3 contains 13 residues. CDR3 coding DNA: TGTGCCAGCAGCCCCCAGGGGGCTCGGGAGCAGTACGTC. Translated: CASSPQGAREQYV.

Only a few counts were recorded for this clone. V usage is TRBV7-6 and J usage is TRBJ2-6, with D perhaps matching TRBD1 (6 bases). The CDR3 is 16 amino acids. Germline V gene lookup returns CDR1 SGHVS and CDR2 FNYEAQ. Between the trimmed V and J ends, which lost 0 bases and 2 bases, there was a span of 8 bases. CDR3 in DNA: TGTGCCAGCAGCTTAGCCCCAGGGGCTGGGGCCAACGTCCTGACTTTC. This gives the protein CASSLAPGAGANVLTF.

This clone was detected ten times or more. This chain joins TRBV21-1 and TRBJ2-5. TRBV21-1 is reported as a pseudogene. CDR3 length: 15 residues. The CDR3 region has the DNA TGTGCCAGCAGCAAAGGCTACAGACTCCAAGAGACCCAGTACTTC. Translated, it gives CASSKGYRLQETQYF.

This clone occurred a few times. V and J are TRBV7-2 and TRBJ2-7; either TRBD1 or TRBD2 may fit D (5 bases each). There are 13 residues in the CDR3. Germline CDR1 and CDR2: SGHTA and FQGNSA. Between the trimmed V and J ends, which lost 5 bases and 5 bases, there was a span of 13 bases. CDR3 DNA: TGTGCCAGCAGCCGGGGACCGAACAACGAGCAGTACTTC. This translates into CASSRGPNNEQYF. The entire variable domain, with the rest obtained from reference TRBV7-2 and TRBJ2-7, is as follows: GAGVSQSPSNKVTEKGKDVELRCDPISGHTALYWYRQSLGQGLEFLIYFQGNSAPDKSGLPSDRFSAERTGGSVSTLTIQRTQQEDSAVYLCASSRGPNNEQYFGPGTRLTVT.

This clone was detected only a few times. The CDR3 sequence: CASRTSGAQETQYF. In DNA form, the CDR3 reads TGCGCCAGCAGAACTAGCGGGGCCCAAGAGACCCAGTACTTC. The chain has TRBV5-1 and TRBJ2-5; 10 bases are shared with TRBD2. V lost 5 bases, J lost 1 base, and 2 bases stayed unmatched. Germline-derived CDR1 and CDR2 are SGHRS and YFSETQ. The CDR3 contains 14 residues. The full variable domain, rest sourced from reference TRBV5-1 and TRBJ2-5, is KAGVTQTPRYLIKTRGQQVTLSCSPISGHRSVSWYQQTPGQGLQFLFEYFSETQRNKGNFPGRFSGRQFSNSRSEMNVSTLELGDSALYLCASRTSGAQETQYFGPGTRLLVL.

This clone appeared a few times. The CDR3 loop is CASARSSYNEQFF. The CDR3 coding sequence is TGTGCCAGCGCCCGGAGCTCCTACAATGAGCAGTTCTTC. This chain uses TRBV7-7 with TRBJ2-1; D is uncertain. The V gene's germline CDR1 is SSHAT and CDR2 FNYEAQ (reference sequence). V was trimmed by 8 bases and J by 0 bases, leaving 8 bases between them. The CDR3 totals 13 residues. Combining the CDR3 with reference TRBV7-7 and TRBJ2-1 gives the whole variable domain GAGVSQSPRYKVTKRGQDVTLRCDPISSHATLYWYQQALGQGPEFLTYFNYEAQPDKSGLPSDRFSAERPEGSISTLTIQRTEQRDSAMYRCASARSSYNEQFFGPGTRLTVL.